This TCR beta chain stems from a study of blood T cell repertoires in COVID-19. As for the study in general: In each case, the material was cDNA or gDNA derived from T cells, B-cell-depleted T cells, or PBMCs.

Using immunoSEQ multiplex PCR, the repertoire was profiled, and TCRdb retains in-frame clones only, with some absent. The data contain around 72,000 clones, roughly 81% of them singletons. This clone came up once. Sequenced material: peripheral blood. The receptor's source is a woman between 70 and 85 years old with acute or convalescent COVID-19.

The CDR3 region has the DNA TGTGCCAGCAGCTTGGAGACAGTCTCCTACGAGCAGTACTTC. As protein: CASSLETVSYEQYF. The V gene is TRBV5-6, the J gene TRBJ2-7; D perhaps matches TRBD1 (5 bases). V was cut by 0 bases and J by 0 bases, with 7 bases left in between. Germline CDR1 and CDR2: SGHDT and YYEEEE. The CDR3 is 14 amino acids.